This T cell receptor beta chain emerged from a study of blood T cell repertoires in COVID-19. This clone is a singleton in its sample. Assay used: immunoSEQ multiplex PCR; TCRdb lists only in-frame clones, some missing. The sample contains roughly 100,000 clones, 76% of which appear only once. The clonotype originates from a man aged 80 or over with COVID-19, enrolled during active disease. The sequencing input was peripheral blood.

The DNA for the CDR3 is TGTGCCAGCAGCCTACTGACTAGCGGGATGAACACCGGGGAGCTGTTTTTT. Its protein product is CASSLLTSGMNTGELFF. The chain has TRBV14 and TRBJ2-2; 11 bases line up with TRBD2. The germline CDR1 and CDR2 sequences are SGHDN and FVKESK. The V gene end was trimmed by 4 bases and the J gene end by 1 base; junction bases not matched to a gene: 5. This CDR3 is 17 amino acids long.